This T cell receptor (beta chain) was captured in a study of blood T cell repertoires in COVID-19. Study in general: Samples of COVID-19 (acute and convalescent) were obtained from the United States, Italy and Spain.

There are 14 residues in the CDR3. V gave up 4 bases and J gave up 5 bases, with 11 bases separating them. Germline lookup yields CDR1 WNHNN and CDR2 SYGVQD (reference sequence). Generated by immunoSEQ multiplex PCR, the TCRdb table keeps only in-frame clones and is missing some. The sample lists about 130,000 clones; 70% to 85% were seen once. The specimen was peripheral blood. The chain combines TRBV10-1 with TRBJ2-2; D perhaps matches TRBD2 (5 bases). This TCR was recovered from a woman over 75 with acute or convalescent COVID-19. The DNA for the CDR3 is TGCGCCAGCAGTGGTCCGGACTCTACCGGGGAGCTGTTTTTT. This codes for CASSGPDSTGELFF.